These 14 T cell receptor beta chains were all obtained from the same sample, sequenced in a study of T cell repertoires in cytomegalovirus infection. MiXCR was run by TCRdb on the reads, yielding one entry per CDR3 protein. This table holds fewer than 850,000 distinct CDR3 sequences, around 29% found once. These receptors' antigens are unknown. Sample: cultured CD8+ T cells from PBMCs, taken from culture after CMV antigen stimulation. These receptors originate from a human donor in good health (CMV status not recorded). Some clones in this sample may be carry-over from other donors' samples.

V usage is TRBV9 and J usage is TRBJ2-7; D possibly corresponds to TRBD2 (5 bases). CDR3 length equals 14 residues. Trimming removed 4 bases from V and 5 bases from J, with 16 bases in between. CDR1 is SGDLS and CDR2 is YYNGEE in the germline V gene. The CDR3 reads CASSPPGSRNEQYF. The CDR3 nucleotides are TGTGCCAGCAGCCCCCCGGGGTCCAGAAACGAGCAGTACTTC.

This clonotype turned up a few times. CDR3 sequence (DNA): TGTGCCAGCAGCTTTGGGACACCGAGCTCCTATAATTCACCCCTCCACTTT. This gives the protein CASSFGTPSSYNSPLHF. V usage is TRBV5-4 and J usage is TRBJ1-6; D perhaps matches TRBD1 (6 bases). CDR3 length: 17 residues. With 2 bases removed from V and 0 bases from J, the gap between germline ends came to 12 bases. Germline loops: CDR1 SGHNT, CDR2 YYREEE (reference sequence).

The table lists this clonotype with a few counts. The chain is built from TRBV20-1 and TRBJ2-1; 7 positions match TRBD2. V lost 0 bases and J lost 0; bases outside the gene matches: 8. CDR1 is DFQATT and CDR2 is SNEGSKA in the germline V gene (reference sequence). This CDR3 has 17 amino acids. The CDR3 DNA reads as TGCAGTGCTAGAGATCTTGTGCGGGGGAGCTCCTACAATGAGCAGTTCTTC. Translating gives CSARDLVRGSSYNEQFF.

The table lists this clonotype with many counts. The chain combines TRBV19 with TRBJ1-5, with 10 positions matching TRBD1. V lost 5 bases, J lost 7 bases, and 8 bases stayed unmatched. The length of the CDR3 is 15 residues. The germline V gene encodes CDR1 LNHDA and CDR2 SQIVND (reference sequence). The CDR3, as DNA: TGTGCCAGTAGTGTCTCCGGGACAGGGGTCCAGCCCCAGCATTTT. Amino acid sequence: CASSVSGTGVQPQHF.

This clonotype has only a few counts. This chain links TRBV7-9 with TRBJ1-1; TRBD1 is a possible D gene (6 bases). Trimming pared 5 bases from V and 7 bases from J, leaving 14 bases between. Germline CDR1 SEHNR, CDR2 FQNEAQ (reference sequence). This CDR3 is built from 13 residues. This CDR3 is CASSPRGAIEAFF. The DNA of the CDR3 is TGTGCCAGCAGCCCAAGGGGGGCGATTGAAGCTTTCTTT.

To note about this clonotype: A much more abundant neighbour one base away suggests this may be a read error. The chain joins TRBV11-2 to TRBJ2-3; 8 bases match TRBD2. The CDR3 covers 14 residues. Germline values: CDR1 SGHAT, CDR2 FQNNGV. The CDR3 spells CAGSFGLATDTQYF. CDR3 DNA: TGTGCCGGCAGCTTTGGACTAGCCACAGATACGCAGTATTTT.

This clonotype was recorded at least ten times. The V gene is TRBV7-9, the J gene TRBJ2-1; D not resolved. CDR1 is SEHNR and CDR2 is FQNEAQ in the germline V gene (reference sequence). The CDR3 runs 13 residues. Trimming pared 0 bases from V and 9 bases from J, leaving 9 bases between. CDR3 amino acids: CASSLAWWTEQFF. CDR3 DNA: TGTGCCAGCAGCTTAGCGTGGTGGACTGAGCAGTTCTTC. Complete variable domain (other parts from reference TRBV7-9 and TRBJ2-1): DTGVSQNPRHKITKRGQNVTFRCDPISEHNRLYWYRQTLGQGPEFLTYFQNEAQLEKSRLLSDRFSAERPKGSFSTLEIQRTEQGDSAMYLCASSLAWWTEQFFGPGTRLTVL.

The chain carries TRBV20-1 and TRBJ1-5; D is unclear. V shed 2 bases and J shed 0 bases, with 8 bases lying between them. This CDR3 comprises 14 residues. Germline assignment: CDR1 DFQATT and CDR2 SNEGSKA (reference sequence). CDR3 amino acids: CSARLFDSNQPQHF. The CDR3 DNA follows: TGCAGTGCTAGACTCTTCGATAGCAATCAGCCCCAGCATTTT.

This clonotype was observed many times. At one of its ends the junction is not consistent with the germline gene, which may arise from a read error. The chain couples TRBV7-7 to TRBJ2-1; TRBD2 agrees at 11 bases. CDR1 is SSHAT, CDR2 FNYEAQ, per germline (reference sequence). The CDR3 runs 15 residues. CDR3 amino acids: CASSLAGGANNEQFF. The DNA of the CDR3 is TGTGCTAGCAGCCTAGCGGGGGGAGCCAACAATGAGCAGTTCTTC.

The chain has TRBV29-1 and TRBJ2-2; D assignment may be TRBD1 or TRBD2 (5 bases each). The CDR3 sequence is 16 residues long. V was clipped by 6 bases and J by 4 bases, with 21 bases between them. CDR1 is SQVTM and CDR2 is ANQGSEA in the germline V gene. CDR3 sequence (DNA): TGCAGCGTCGGACCGGGACCCCGGTCAGGCACCGGGGAGCTGTTTTTT. Its protein is CSVGPGPRSGTGELFF.

This clonotype turned up a few times. V gene TRBV6-5 combines with J gene TRBJ1-1; a possible D gene is TRBD1 (5 bases). The CDR3 is 20 residues long. Trimming removed 2 bases at V and 1 base at J, with 26 bases between. Looked up from germline, CDR1 is MNHEY and CDR2 is SVGAGI. The CDR3, as DNA: TGTGCCAGCAGTTACATCCGGGACTATATAACTCTTGCGACGAACACTGAAGCTTTCTTT. Amino acids: CASSYIRDYITLATNTEAFF.

V usage is TRBV7-4 and J usage is TRBJ2-7; 7 nucleotides line up with TRBD1. The trim removed 4 bases at V and 5 bases at J, leaving 8 bases unmatched. This CDR3 region has 14 residues. Germline CDR1 reads SGHVT; CDR2 reads SQSDAQ. The CDR3 spells CASSSDGTAHEQYF. In DNA form, the CDR3 reads TGTGCCAGCAGCTCAGACGGGACAGCCCACGAGCAGTACTTC.

The chain combines TRBV27 with TRBJ1-2; D gene ambiguous. Trimming removed 1 base from V and 8 bases from J, with 14 bases in between. The CDR3 is 14 amino acids. Per germline, CDR1 MNHEY and CDR2 SMNVEV (reference sequence). This chain's CDR3 is CASSLLGGEEGYTF. CDR3 coding DNA: TGTGCCAGCAGTTTATTGGGAGGCGAAGAGGGCTACACCTTC.

The rearrangement joins TRBV7-9 to TRBJ1-4, with D hard to call. Germline V gene sequence: CDR1 SEHNR, CDR2 FQNEAQ (reference sequence). V gave up 1 base and J gave up 11 bases, with 8 bases separating them. This CDR3 spans 12 amino acids. The CDR3 spells CASSLDRIKLFF. For the CDR3, the DNA is TGTGCCAGCAGCTTAGACCGGATTAAACTGTTTTTT.